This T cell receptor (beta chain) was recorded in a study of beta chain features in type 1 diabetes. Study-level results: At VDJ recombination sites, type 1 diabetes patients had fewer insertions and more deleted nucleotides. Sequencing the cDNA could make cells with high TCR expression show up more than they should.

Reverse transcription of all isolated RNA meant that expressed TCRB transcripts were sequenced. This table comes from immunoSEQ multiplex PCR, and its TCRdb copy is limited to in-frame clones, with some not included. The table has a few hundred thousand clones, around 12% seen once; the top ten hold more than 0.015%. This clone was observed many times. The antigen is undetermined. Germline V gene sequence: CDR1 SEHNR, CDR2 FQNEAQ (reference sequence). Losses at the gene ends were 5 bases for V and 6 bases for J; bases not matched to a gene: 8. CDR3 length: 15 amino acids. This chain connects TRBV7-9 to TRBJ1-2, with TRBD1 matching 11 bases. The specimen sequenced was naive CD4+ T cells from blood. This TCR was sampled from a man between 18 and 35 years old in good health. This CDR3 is CASSPIGQGADGYTF. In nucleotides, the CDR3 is TGTGCCAGCAGCCCGATTGGACAGGGGGCGGATGGCTACACCTTC.